Many counts were recorded for the clone carrying this T cell receptor beta chain. This entry belongs to a study of T cells of healthy individuals. CDR1 is SNHLY, CDR2 FYNNEI, per germline. This CDR3 is 14 amino acids long. Trimming took off 4 bases at V and 1 base at J, with 11 bases between the two ends. From the 5' RACE reads, TCRdb called clonotypes with MiXCR, one entry per CDR3 protein. The sample has around 63,000 distinct CDR3 sequences, under 20% seen once. This clonotype was sampled from a human donor in good health. The J gene is TRBJ2-7, the V gene TRBV2; a possible D gene is TRBD2 (6 bases). CDR3 DNA: TGTGCCAGCAGTGCTTCCCTAGCGTCCTACGAGCAGTACTTC. Its translation is CASSASLASYEQYF.